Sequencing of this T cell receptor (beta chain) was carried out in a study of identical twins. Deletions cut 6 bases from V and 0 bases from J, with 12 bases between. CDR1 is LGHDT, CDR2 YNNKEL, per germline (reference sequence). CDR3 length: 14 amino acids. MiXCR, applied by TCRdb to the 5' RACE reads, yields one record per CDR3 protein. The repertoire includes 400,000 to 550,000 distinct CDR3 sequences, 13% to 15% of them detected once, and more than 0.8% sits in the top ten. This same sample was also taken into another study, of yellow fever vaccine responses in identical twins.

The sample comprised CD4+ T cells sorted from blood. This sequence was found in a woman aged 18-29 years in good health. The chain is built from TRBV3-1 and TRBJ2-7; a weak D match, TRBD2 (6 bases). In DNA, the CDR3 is TGTGCCAGCAGAGTTGGAGGGAGCTCCTACGAGCAGTACTTC. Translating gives CASRVGGSSYEQYF.